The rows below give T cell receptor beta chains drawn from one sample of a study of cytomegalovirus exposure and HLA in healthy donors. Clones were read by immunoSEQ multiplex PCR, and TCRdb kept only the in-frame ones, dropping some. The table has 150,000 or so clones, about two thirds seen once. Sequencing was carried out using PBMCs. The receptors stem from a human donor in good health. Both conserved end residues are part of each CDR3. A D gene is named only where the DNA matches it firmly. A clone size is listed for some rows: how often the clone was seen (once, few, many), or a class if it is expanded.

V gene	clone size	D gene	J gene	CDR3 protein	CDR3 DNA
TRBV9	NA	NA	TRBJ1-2	CASSSISLSRGYTF	TGTGCCAGCAGCTCCATTAGTCTTTCTCGGGGCTACACCTTC
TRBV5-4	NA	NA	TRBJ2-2	CASSLISANTGELFF	TGTGCCAGCAGCTTGATCAGTGCGAACACCGGGGAGCTGTTTTTT
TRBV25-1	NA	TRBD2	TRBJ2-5	CASSEAGGITQETQYF	TGTGCCAGCAGTGAGGCGGGGGGGATTACCCAAGAGACCCAGTACTTC
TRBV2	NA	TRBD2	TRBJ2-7	CASNGLAGAYEQYF	TGTGCCAGCAACGGACTAGCGGGGGCCTACGAGCAGTACTTC
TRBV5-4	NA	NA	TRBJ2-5	CASSPSRTQETQYF	TGTGCCAGCAGCCCCAGCAGGACTCAAGAGACCCAGTACTTC
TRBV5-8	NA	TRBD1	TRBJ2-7	CASSLRQGAPHIRQYF	TGTGCCAGCAGCTTACGACAGGGGGCACCTCATATTCGGCAGTACTTC
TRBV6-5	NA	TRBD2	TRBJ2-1	CASSPGISGALVF	TGTGCCAGCAGCCCCGGGATTAGCGGGGCCCTCGTCTTC
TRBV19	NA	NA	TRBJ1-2	CASSPNRANYGYTF	TGTGCCAGTAGCCCTAACAGGGCCAACTATGGCTACACCTTC
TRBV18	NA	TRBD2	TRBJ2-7	CASSPAAGGNYEQYF	TGTGCCAGCTCACCTGCGGCGGGGGGGAACTACGAGCAGTACTTC
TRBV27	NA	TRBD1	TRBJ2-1	CASRGWGTGAMRRLPRNEQFF	TGTGCCAGCAGGGGATGGGGGACAGGGGCGATGAGGCGCCTTCCTCGCAATGAGCAGTTCTTC
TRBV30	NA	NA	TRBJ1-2	CAWRAQGGYTF	TGTGCCTGGAGAGCTCAGGGAGGCTACACCTTC
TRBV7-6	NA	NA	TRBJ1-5	CASSLKIGQPQHF	TGTGCCAGCAGCTTAAAAATTGGCCAGCCCCAGCATTTT
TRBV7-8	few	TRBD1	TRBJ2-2	CASSETGAGELFF	TGTGCCAGCAGCGAGACAGGGGCCGGGGAGCTGTTTTTT
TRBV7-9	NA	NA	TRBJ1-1	CASSPLSTEAFF	TGTGCCAGCAGCCCGTTGAGCACTGAAGCTTTCTTT
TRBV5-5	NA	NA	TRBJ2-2	CATTAGSGELFF	TGTGCCACTACCGCGGGATCCGGGGAGCTGTTTTTT
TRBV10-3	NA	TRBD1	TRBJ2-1	CAISEYRDSPLFYNEQFF	TGTGCCATCAGTGAGTACCGGGACAGTCCCCTTTTCTACAATGAGCAGTTCTTC
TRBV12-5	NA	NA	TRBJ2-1	CASGLAGINEQFF	TGTGCTAGTGGTTTGGCCGGGATCAATGAGCAGTTCTTC
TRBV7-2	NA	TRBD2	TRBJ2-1	CASSQRGSSYNEQFF	TGTGCCAGCAGTCAGCGGGGGAGCTCCTACAATGAGCAGTTCTTC
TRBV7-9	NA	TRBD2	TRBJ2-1	CASSLEREAGFF	TGTGCCAGCAGCTTAGAGCGGGAGGCGGGGTTCTTC
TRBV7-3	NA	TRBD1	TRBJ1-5	CASSPPGRGGAGQPQHF	TGTGCCAGCAGCCCCCCCGGGAGAGGGGGCGCGGGTCAGCCCCAGCATTTT
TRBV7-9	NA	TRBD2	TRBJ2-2	CASSDPRTSSSGELFF	TGTGCCAGCAGCGATCCCCGGACTAGCTCGAGCGGGGAGCTGTTTTTT
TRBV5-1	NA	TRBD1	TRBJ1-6	CASSLAPGQNSPLHF	TGCGCCAGCAGCTTGGCACCGGGACAGAATTCACCCCTCCACTTT
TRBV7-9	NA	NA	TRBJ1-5	CASSLDSANQPQHF	TGTGCCAGCAGTTTGGACAGTGCAAATCAGCCCCAGCATTTT
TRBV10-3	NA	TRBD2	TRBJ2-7	CAISEGTSGGSYEQYF	TGTGCCATCAGTGAGGGTACTAGCGGGGGATCCTACGAGCAGTACTTC
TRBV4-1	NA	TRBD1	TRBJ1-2	CASSQPGQGANYGYTF	TGCGCCAGCAGCCAGCCGGGACAGGGTGCAAACTATGGCTACACCTTC
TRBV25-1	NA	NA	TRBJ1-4	CASRGALGNEKLFF	TGTGCCAGCAGGGGGGCCCTGGGGAATGAAAAACTGTTTTTT
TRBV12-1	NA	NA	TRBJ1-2	CASSHRGYGYTF	TGTGCCAGCAGCCACAGGGGATATGGCTACACCTTC
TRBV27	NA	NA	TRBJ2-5	CASSSTGWGETQYF	TGTGCCAGCAGTTCCACAGGGTGGGGAGAGACCCAGTACTTC
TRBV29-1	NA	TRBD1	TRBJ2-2	CSVSGTGRAGELFF	TGCAGCGTTTCCGGGACAGGGAGGGCCGGGGAGCTGTTTTTT
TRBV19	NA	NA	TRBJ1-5	CASTTPGGGQPQHF	TGTGCCAGTACCACACCGGGGGGTGGGCAGCCCCAGCATTTT
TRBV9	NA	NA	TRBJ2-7	CASSVDPHSAYEQYF	TGTGCCAGCAGCGTAGACCCACATTCCGCCTACGAGCAGTACTTC
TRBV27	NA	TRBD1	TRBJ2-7	CASSATGQPYEQYF	TGTGCCAGCAGTGCCACGGGACAGCCCTACGAGCAGTACTTC
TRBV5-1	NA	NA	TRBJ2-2	CASQSRDTSTGELFF	TGCGCCAGCCAATCCCGGGACACAAGCACCGGGGAGCTGTTTTTT
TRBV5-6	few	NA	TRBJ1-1	CASSLMRANTEAFF	TGTGCCAGCAGCCTCATGCGGGCGAACACTGAAGCTTTCTTT
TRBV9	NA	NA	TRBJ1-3	CASSSGVDGNTIYF	TGTGCCAGCAGCTCGGGGGTGGACGGAAACACCATATATTTT
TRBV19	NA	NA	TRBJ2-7	CASSTWQGTYEQYF	TGTGCCAGTAGTACGTGGCAGGGAACCTACGAGCAGTACTTC
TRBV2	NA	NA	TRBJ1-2	CASSAQGNYGYTF	TGTGCCAGCAGCGCCCAGGGGAACTATGGCTACACCTTC
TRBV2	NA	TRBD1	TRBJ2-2	CASSGGGANTGELFF	TGTGCCAGCAGTGGAGGGGGCGCGAACACCGGGGAGCTGTTTTTT
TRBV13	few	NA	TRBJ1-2	CASSLGRTPGGYTF	TGTGCCAGCAGTTTGGGGCGGACGCCCGGTGGCTACACCTTC
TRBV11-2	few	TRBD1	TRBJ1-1	CASSLKGQGWYTEAFF	TGTGCCAGCAGCTTAAAGGGACAGGGGTGGTACACTGAAGCTTTCTTT
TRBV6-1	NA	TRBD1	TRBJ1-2	CASSDSGAGGLVNYGYTF	TGTGCCAGCAGTGATTCCGGTGCAGGGGGATTGGTTAACTATGGCTACACCTTC
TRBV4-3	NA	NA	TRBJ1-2	CASSQVGRELYGYTF	TGCGCCAGCAGCCAAGTGGGCAGGGAATTATATGGCTACACCTTC
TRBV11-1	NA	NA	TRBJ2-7	CASTRTQTGPYEQYF	TGTGCCAGCACCCGGACTCAGACAGGACCCTACGAGCAGTACTTC
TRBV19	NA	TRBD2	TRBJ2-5	CASQLAGGLETQYF	TGTGCCAGCCAACTTGCGGGGGGGCTGGAGACCCAGTACTTC
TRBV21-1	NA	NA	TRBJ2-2	CASTLVLDEDGELFF	TGTGCCAGCACGTTGGTCCTGGATGAGGACGGGGAGCTGTTTTTT
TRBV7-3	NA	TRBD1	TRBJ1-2	CASSTGQGDYGYTF	TGTGCCAGCAGCACGGGACAGGGTGACTATGGCTACACCTTC
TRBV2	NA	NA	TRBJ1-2	CASSFRTVPDYGYTF	TGTGCCAGCAGTTTTCGGACAGTTCCTGACTATGGCTACACCTTC
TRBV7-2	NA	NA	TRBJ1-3	CASSFFLGLGGNTIYF	TGTGCCAGCAGCTTCTTTCTGGGGCTTGGGGGAAACACCATATATTTT
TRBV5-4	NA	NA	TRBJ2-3	CASSFSAGKPDTQYF	TGTGCCAGCAGCTTTAGCGCGGGGAAACCAGATACGCAGTATTTT
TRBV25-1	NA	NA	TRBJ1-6	CASSDSGQYNSPLHF	TGTGCCAGCAGTGACTCAGGACAGTATAATTCACCCCTCCACTTT
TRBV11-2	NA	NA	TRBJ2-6	CASSPLSGANVLTF	TGTGCCAGCAGCCCCCTCTCTGGGGCCAACGTCCTGACTTTC